This entry lists 27 T cell receptor beta chains sequenced from one sample in a study of cytomegalovirus exposure and HLA in healthy donors. The PCR had 60 Vbeta and 13 Jbeta primers. Produced via immunoSEQ multiplex PCR; TCRdb's table is partial and in-frame only. In the table there are 75,000 to 80,000 clones, about 66% of which are singletons. The sequencing sample was made of PBMCs. The source is a man aged 60-69 years in good health and CMV-seropositive.

The chain couples TRBV7-7 to TRBJ2-2, with 11 bases aligning to TRBD2. The germline V gene has CDR1 SSHAT and CDR2 FNYEAQ (reference sequence). V lost 6 bases, J lost 1 base, and 4 bases stayed unmatched. This CDR3 has 16 residues. The CDR3 bases are TGTGCCAGCAGTTTCCTAGCGGGGGGGAACACCGGGGAGCTGTTTTTT. This translates into CASSFLAGGNTGELFF.

This sequence joins TRBV27 and TRBJ1-5; D unresolved. This CDR3 spans 14 amino acids. V lost 6 bases and J lost 0, with 9 bases in between. Germline CDR1 MNHEY, CDR2 SMNVEV (reference sequence). CDR3: CASRLDYSNQPQHF. CDR3 nucleotide sequence: TGTGCCAGCAGACTCGACTATAGCAATCAGCCCCAGCATTTT.

The DNA for the CDR3 is TGCGCCAGCAGCCCCAGCGGAGAGACCCAGTACTTC. Protein: CASSPSGETQYF. This rearrangement joins TRBV5-1 to TRBJ2-5; tentatively, D is TRBD2 (5 bases). Germline CDR1 is SGHRS and CDR2 is YFSETQ. The CDR3 consists of 12 residues. V lost 4 bases, J lost 4 bases, and 8 bases lay in between.

As regards this clone: At one end the junction does not follow the germline gene, possibly because of a read error. This sequence joins TRBV2 and TRBJ1-4; 7 bases line up with TRBD1. Germline V gives CDR1 SNHLY, CDR2 FYNNEI. The CDR3 spans 15 residues. The CDR3 loop reads CAGSERTGADEKLFF. CDR3 DNA: TGTGCCGGCAGTGAAAGAACAGGGGCCGATGAAAAACTGTTTTTT.

The V gene is TRBV6-5, the J gene TRBJ2-7, with 10 bases identical to TRBD2. Germline-derived CDR1 and CDR2 are MNHEY and SVGAGI. With V trimmed by 6 bases and J by 1 base, 3 bases remained unmatched. The CDR3 runs 14 residues. CDR3 region: CASRPAGGSYEQYF. Here the CDR3 DNA reads TGTGCCAGCAGACCAGCGGGAGGGTCCTACGAGCAGTACTTC.

V and J are TRBV6-6 and TRBJ1-5, with 12 bases aligning to TRBD1. The CDR3 spans 14 residues. Germline CDR1 reads MNHNY; CDR2 reads SVGAGI (reference sequence). V shed 2 bases, J shed 7 bases, and the junction held 0 bases outside the gene matches. The CDR3 DNA reads TGTGCCAGCAGTTACGGGACAGGGGGCCAGCCCCAGCATTTT. This codes for CASSYGTGGQPQHF.

The chain employs TRBV7-9 and TRBJ2-1, with 15 bases fitting TRBD2. J gave up 9 bases and V 6 bases, and 12 bases lay outside the gene matches. CDR3 length: 17 amino acids. CDR1 is SEHNR, CDR2 FQNEAQ, per germline (reference sequence). The CDR3 spells CASRSPAGLAGGGEQFF. CDR3 DNA: TGTGCCAGCAGGTCCCCCGCGGGACTAGCGGGAGGAGGTGAGCAGTTCTTC.

This clone was observed a single time. J is TRBJ2-2 and V is TRBV29-1; 7 bases are shared with TRBD1. CDR3 size: 15 residues. V dropped 4 bases and J dropped 1; count of bases not matched to a gene: 6. In germline, CDR1 is SQVTM, CDR2 ANQGSEA. The CDR3 DNA reads as TGCAGCGTTGGCCCGACAGGGTTGAACACCGGGGAGCTGTTTTTT. Translated: CSVGPTGLNTGELFF.

Regarding this clone: Likely a read error: the CDR3 ends without its conserved phenylalanine or tryptophan. V gene TRBV7-9 combines with J gene TRBJ2-7, with D perhaps matching TRBD2 (5 bases). CDR1 and CDR2 (germline): SEHNR, FQNEAQ (reference sequence). V was cut by 4 bases and J by 2 bases, with 15 bases left in between. CDR3 length: 15 residues. The CDR3 bases are TGTGCCAGCAGCTCCACCTTAGCGCCAGCCTACGAGCAGTACCTC. Protein sequence: CASSSTLAPAYEQYL.

V usage is TRBV27 and J usage is TRBJ2-1, with TRBD2 matching 8 bases. The CDR3 totals 14 residues. Germline loops: CDR1 MNHEY, CDR2 SMNVEV (reference sequence). Unmatched junction bases numbered 3, after V lost 5 bases and J lost 3 bases. In DNA form, the CDR3 reads TGTGCCAGCAGTCCGGGACTAGGCTACAATGAGCAGTTCTTC. It encodes CASSPGLGYNEQFF.

The rearrangement joins TRBV7-2 to TRBJ2-1; no definite D call. Trimming left V 4 bases short and J 7 bases short, with 11 bases between. From germline, CDR1 is SGHTA and CDR2 FQGNSA. The CDR3 has 13 residues. CDR3 DNA sequence: TGTGCCAGCAGCTCAGCATCCGGGAATGAGCAGTTCTTC. This gives the protein CASSSASGNEQFF.

This chain joins TRBV5-4 and TRBJ1-6, with D possibly being TRBD1 (6 bases). V shed 5 bases and J shed 3 bases, with 18 bases lying between them. The germline V gene has CDR1 SGHNT and CDR2 YYREEE (reference sequence). CDR3 length: 17 amino acids. CDR3 loop: CASSSRGGTNYNSPLHF. CDR3 bases: TGTGCCAGCAGTTCCCGCGGGGGGACAAACTATAATTCACCCCTCCACTTT.

The gene calls are TRBV28 and TRBJ1-2; D is unclear. Trimming stripped 3 bases from V and 7 bases from J, with 9 bases between. The V gene's germline CDR1 is MDHEN and CDR2 SYDVKM. The CDR3 loop spans 12 amino acids. The CDR3 nucleotides are TGTGCCAGCAGTTTTGGTCAGTTTGGCTACACCTTC. Its translation: CASSFGQFGYTF.

The chain carries TRBV19 and TRBJ2-7, with D unclear. With 6 bases removed from V and 3 bases from J, the gap between germline ends came to 12 bases. Germline CDR1 LNHDA, CDR2 SQIVND (reference sequence). The length of the CDR3 is 13 residues. The CDR3 region is CASSVFFLYEQYF. CDR3 sequence (DNA): TGTGCCAGTAGCGTCTTTTTCCTCTACGAGCAGTACTTC.

The chain employs TRBV5-5 and TRBJ2-3; D not certain. Trimming pared 4 bases from V and 3 bases from J, leaving 9 bases between. Germline V gives CDR1 SGHKS, CDR2 YYEKEE (reference sequence). The CDR3 has 13 amino acids. CDR3 loop: CASSLSRTDTQYF. CDR3 nucleotide sequence: TGTGCCAGCAGCCTAAGCCGAACAGATACGCAGTATTTT.

The rearrangement joins TRBV7-9 to TRBJ2-2, with TRBD2 identical over 10 bases. Trimming took 5 bases from V and 1 from J; bases not matched to a gene: 4. Germline V gives CDR1 SEHNR, CDR2 FQNEAQ (reference sequence). This CDR3 spans 16 amino acids. CDR3 nucleotide sequence: TGTGCCAGCAGCATCAGCGGGGGGGTGAACACCGGGGAGCTGTTTTTT. It is translated as CASSISGGVNTGELFF.

This clone turned up a few times. The V call is TRBV4-3, the J call TRBJ1-1, with 7 bases fitting TRBD1. CDR1 and CDR2 from the germline V gene are LGHNA and YSLEER. J gave up 2 bases and V 0 bases, and 6 bases lay outside the gene matches. The CDR3 is 16 residues long. CDR3 loop: CASSQEPGQFNTEAFF. CDR3 DNA sequence: TGCGCCAGCAGCCAAGAACCGGGACAGTTCAACACTGAAGCTTTCTTT.

The CDR3 sequence: CASRQAGNKVEQYF. For the CDR3, the DNA is TGTGCCAGCAGACAAGCGGGTAATAAGGTCGAGCAGTACTTC. The rearrangement joins TRBV7-9 to TRBJ2-7, with a possible D match to TRBD2 (6 bases). CDR3 length: 14 amino acids. The V end was cut by 6 bases, the J end by 6 bases, with 18 bases between. Germline-derived CDR1 and CDR2 are SEHNR and FQNEAQ (reference sequence).

The rearrangement uses TRBV27 and TRBJ1-4, with a weak D call TRBD1 (6 bases). CDR3 length: 17 amino acids. V was trimmed by 1 base and J by 5 bases, leaving 17 bases between them. The V gene's germline CDR1 is MNHEY and CDR2 SMNVEV (reference sequence). The CDR3 here is CASSLYALGHTNEKLFF. The CDR3 DNA is TGTGCCAGCAGTTTATACGCCCTGGGACATACAAATGAAAAACTGTTTTTT.

This chain joins TRBV27 and TRBJ2-1, with 8 bases matching TRBD1. There are 12 residues in the CDR3. The trim removed 5 bases at V and 14 bases at J, leaving 8 bases unmatched. The germline V gene has CDR1 MNHEY and CDR2 SMNVEV (reference sequence). CDR3 loop: CASSPRTGMEFF. The CDR3 DNA reads TGTGCCAGCAGTCCGCGGACAGGGATGGAGTTCTTC.

The chain is built from TRBV29-1 and TRBJ1-2; D possibly corresponds to TRBD1 (5 bases). Germline CDR1 SQVTM, CDR2 ANQGSEA. The germline V and J ends were trimmed by 6 bases and 8 bases, with 16 bases remaining between them. The CDR3 is 12 residues long. The CDR3 region is CSVDDSTGGYTF. The CDR3 DNA reads TGCAGCGTCGATGACAGTACTGGCGGCTACACCTTC.

This clone occurred a few times. The V call is TRBV27, the J call TRBJ1-5; D uncertain. Between the trimmed V and J ends, which lost 0 bases and 2 bases, there was a span of 8 bases. The length of the CDR3 is 15 residues. Germline CDR1 MNHEY, CDR2 SMNVEV (reference sequence). The CDR3 reads CASSLSLIGNQPQHF. CDR3 sequence (DNA): TGTGCCAGCAGTTTATCCCTTATTGGCAATCAGCCCCAGCATTTT.

In DNA form, the CDR3 reads TGTGCCAGCAGTTCAAGCGGGAGGTCCTACAATGAGCAGTTCTTC. It codes for CASSSSGRSYNEQFF. The genes are TRBV6-4 and TRBJ2-1; TRBD2 aligns across 9 bases. CDR1 MRHNA and CDR2 SNTAGT come from the germline V gene. CDR3 length: 15 amino acids. V lost 5 bases to trimming and J lost 1 base; unmatched junction nucleotides: 3.

This rearrangement joins TRBV7-9 to TRBJ1-2, with 7 positions matching TRBD1. Germline CDR1 is SEHNR and CDR2 is FQNEAQ (reference sequence). The CDR3 extends over 14 amino acids. With V trimmed by 0 bases and J by 4 bases, 2 bases remained unmatched. The CDR3 coding sequence is TGTGCCAGCAGCTTAGCAGGGGGCCCCTATGGCTACACCTTC. Translated, it gives CASSLAGGPYGYTF.

CDR3 residues: CASSLGHSDSTDTQYF. In DNA, the CDR3 is TGTGCCAGCAGCCTAGGACACTCCGATAGCACAGATACGCAGTATTTT. The chain recombines TRBV28 with TRBJ2-3; D may be TRBD1 (5 bases). CDR1 is MDHEN, CDR2 SYDVKM, per germline. The CDR3 loop spans 16 amino acids. V dropped 6 bases and J dropped 0 bases, with 16 bases sitting between them.

Only a few counts were recorded for this clone. The gene calls are TRBV7-9 and TRBJ2-7; TRBD1 agrees at 7 bases. J lost 3 bases, V lost 5 bases, and 16 bases had no gene match. Germline V CDR1 and CDR2: SEHNR, FQNEAQ (reference sequence). The CDR3 runs 17 residues. The CDR3, as DNA: TGTGCCAGCAGCACACCAATGACAGGACAGGACCTCTACGAGCAGTACTTC. This sequence encodes CASSTPMTGQDLYEQYF.

J is TRBJ1-5 and V is TRBV7-6; maybe TRBD1 (6 bases). This CDR3 is built from 13 residues. The V gene's germline CDR1 is SGHVS and CDR2 FNYEAQ. Trimming shortened V by 1 base and J by 5 bases, and 6 bases separated the two germline ends. The CDR3 loop is CASSLDRDQPQHF. CDR3 sequence (DNA): TGTGCCAGCAGCTTAGACAGGGATCAGCCCCAGCATTTT. Supplemented by reference TRBV7-6 and TRBJ1-5, the full variable domain reads GAGVSQSPRYKVTKRGQDVALRCDPISGHVSLYWYRQALGQGPEFLTYFNYEAQQDKSGLPNDRFSAERPEGSISTLTIQRTEQRDSAMYRCASSLDRDQPQHFGDGTRLSIL.